Listed below are T cell receptor beta chains from one sample, sequenced in a study of cytomegalovirus exposure and HLA in healthy donors. Sequencing used immunoSEQ multiplex PCR; TCRdb keeps in-frame clones, though not all of them. In the table there are about 82,000 clones, around 80% of which are singletons. Sequencing was carried out using PBMCs. These receptors all stem from a man between 70 and 80 years old in good health and CMV-seropositive. The CDR3 runs from the conserved cysteine through the conserved F or W. D genes are given only for firm matches. Clone sizes are given selectively: once, few, many, or a class where the clone is expanded.

TRBV7-7	-	TRBD2	TRBJ2-5	TGTGCTAGCAGTTCCGCGGGACTAGAAGAGACCCAGTACTTC	CASSSAGLEETQYF
TRBV7-2	few	TRBD1	TRBJ1-4	TGTGCCAGCAGCGAAGGACAGGGGGTTAATGAAAAACTGTTTTTT	CASSEGQGVNEKLFF
TRBV19	-	TRBD1	TRBJ1-2	TGTGCCAGTAGTTCCCGGACAGGGGGAGACTATGGCTACACCTTC	CASSSRTGGDYGYTF
TRBV12-5	-	TRBD2	TRBJ2-1	TGTGCTAGTGGTTTGATAGCGGGAGGGCCGGGCTACAATGAGCAGTTCTTC	CASGLIAGGPGYNEQFF
TRBV11-3	-	-	TRBJ2-7	TGTGCCAGCAGCTTAGTTGAGGAAAGCGAGCAGTACTTC	CASSLVEESEQYF
TRBV7-3	-	TRBD2	TRBJ2-5	TGTGCCAGCAGCTCTGGACTAGCGACGCAAGAGACCCAGTACTTC	CASSSGLATQETQYF
TRBV4-2	-	-	TRBJ1-5	TGTGCCAGCAGCCAAGAAGAAAGAGGCTGGGAGCCCCAGCATTTT	CASSQEERGWEPQHF
TRBV28	-	-	TRBJ1-1	TGTGCCAGCAGTTTGCAGTTTAACACTGAAGCTTTCTTT	CASSLQFNTEAFF
TRBV7-8	-	-	TRBJ1-3	TGTGCCAGCAGCTTAGGGAGCTCTGGAAACACCATATATTTT	CASSLGSSGNTIYF
TRBV2	-	TRBD1	TRBJ1-2	TGTGCCAGCAGACCCACTAGACAGGGGGTGAGTGGCTACACCTTC	CASRPTRQGVSGYTF
TRBV18	-	-	TRBJ2-7	TGTGCCAGCTCACTAGGGACACTCTCCTACGAGCAGTACTTC	CASSLGTLSYEQYF
TRBV5-1	-	TRBD1	TRBJ1-2	TGCGCCTCGAGAGACAGGGATTCTAACTATGGCTACACCTTC	CASRDRDSNYGYTF
TRBV28	once	-	TRBJ2-5	TGTGCCAGCAGTTTAAGCAGGCACCAGTACTTC	CASSLSRHQYF
TRBV6-5	-	TRBD1	TRBJ2-3	TGTGCCAGCAGTCGACAGGGGTCAGATACGCAGTATTTT	CASSRQGSDTQYF
TRBV4-2	-	-	TRBJ2-5	TGTGCCAGCAGCCAAGGGTATAGCGGTAGTAAAGAGACCCAGTACTTC	CASSQGYSGSKETQYF
TRBV28	-	TRBD2	TRBJ2-4	TGTGCCAGCAGTTTATCCGGGAGGGTATACATTCAGTACTTC	CASSLSGRVYIQYF
TRBV11-2	-	TRBD2	TRBJ2-1	TGTGCCAGCAGCCTAGCGGGAAACAATGAGCAGTTCTTC	CASSLAGNNEQFF
TRBV6-5	-	TRBD2	TRBJ2-1	TGTGCCAGCAGCTCAACTCTAGCGGGCAATGAGCAGTTCTTC	CASSSTLAGNEQFF
TRBV7-2	-	-	TRBJ1-2	TGTGCCAGCAGCTTGAGTCAGGATAACTATGGCTACACCTTC	CASSLSQDNYGYTF
TRBV5-1	once	TRBD1	TRBJ2-1	TGCGCCAGCAGCGCCCCAGGGGGCTACAATGAGCAGTTCTTC	CASSAPGGYNEQFF
TRBV28	once	-	TRBJ2-7	TGTGCCAGCAGTGGCACACACTACGAGCAGTACTTC	CASSGTHYEQYF
TRBV9	-	TRBD2	TRBJ2-1	TGTGCCAGCAGCTTTCTTCCCGGGGGGGATAGCTCCTACAATGAGCAGTTCTTC	CASSFLPGGDSSYNEQFF
TRBV19	-	TRBD1	TRBJ1-1	TGTGCCAGCACTGCCCAGGGGGTAGGCACTGAAGCTTTCTTT	CASTAQGVGTEAFF
TRBV25-1	-	-	TRBJ2-2	TGTGCCAGCAGACCACAGGGGGGGATCACCGGGGAGCTGTTTTTT	CASRPQGGITGELFF
TRBV12-5	-	-	TRBJ2-1	TGTGCTAGTGGTTTGGAACCTATGAGTGTCGACAATGAGCAGTTCTTC	CASGLEPMSVDNEQFF
TRBV5-1	-	-	TRBJ2-5	TGCGCCAGCAGCACGGAGGGCCTGGAGACCCAGTACTTC	CASSTEGLETQYF
TRBV5-1	-	TRBD1	TRBJ2-7	TGCGCCAGCAACTCCGGACAGGGGGGGGCCTACGAGCAGTACTTC	CASNSGQGGAYEQYF
TRBV10-3	-	TRBD2	TRBJ2-2	TGTGCCATCGGCGGGGGGTCCGGGGAGCTGTTTTTT	CAIGGGSGELFF
TRBV19	once	-	TRBJ2-3	TGTGCCAGTAGTACAATAGATACGCAGTATTTT	CASSTIDTQYF
TRBV6-1	-	-	TRBJ2-2	TGTGCCAGCCGTGTGCTAGGGGAGCTGTTTTTT	CASRVLGELFF
TRBV5-4	-	-	TRBJ2-5	TGTGCCAGCAGCTGGATCGACAGGGGAGGGGAGACCCAGTACTTC	CASSWIDRGGETQYF
TRBV19	-	-	TRBJ2-5	TGTGCCAGTAGTCCCCGAGGGGGGGACAACGGGTACTTC	CASSPRGGDNGYF
TRBV4-1	-	TRBD1	TRBJ2-7	TGCGCCAGCAGTCAACAGGGGGGTTCCTACGAGCAGTACTTC	CASSQQGGSYEQYF
TRBV6-6	few	TRBD1	TRBJ1-1	TGTGCCAGCAGTTACTCGGACAGGGGGAACACTGAAGCTTTCTTT	CASSYSDRGNTEAFF
TRBV7-8	few	TRBD2	TRBJ2-2	TGTGCCAGCAGCTCGGGGGGGGTGACCGGGGAGCTGTTTTTT	CASSSGGVTGELFF
TRBV5-1	-	TRBD1	TRBJ2-2	TGCGCCAGCAGCACCCGACAGGGGGACACCGGGGAGCTGTTTTTT	CASSTRQGDTGELFF
TRBV28	-	TRBD1	TRBJ1-4	TGTGCCAGCAGTTTGACAGGGCGAACGGGGGAACTGTTTTTT	CASSLTGRTGELFF
TRBV30	-	TRBD1	TRBJ2-4	TGTGCCTGGACGACAGGGGAGGACATTCAGTACTTC	CAWTTGEDIQYF
TRBV11-2	few	-	TRBJ1-1	TGTGCCAGCAGCTGGGGGCCGTCGGGCTTTGGGGCTGAAGCTTTCTTT	CASSWGPSGFGAEAFF
TRBV5-6	-	TRBD2	TRBJ2-7	TGTGCCAGCAGCTTTAGAGGGACAGCGGGAGGCCGCTCCTACGAGCAGTACTTC	CASSFRGTAGGRSYEQYF
TRBV6-5	-	TRBD1	TRBJ2-7	TGTGCCAGCAGTCTCGACAGGGTTCAGTACTTC	CASSLDRVQYF
TRBV5-4	-	-	TRBJ2-7	TGTGCCAGCAGCTTGGGACATAACTACGAGCAGTACTTC	CASSLGHNYEQYF
TRBV5-1	-	TRBD2	TRBJ2-1	TGCGCCAGCAGCTTTGGCGGGAGTGTCCACAATGAGCAGTTCTTC	CASSFGGSVHNEQFF
TRBV5-4	few	TRBD1	TRBJ1-2	TGTGCCAGCAGCTTGGCAACAGGGGTGGCTGGCTACACCTTC	CASSLATGVAGYTF
TRBV6-5	-	TRBD2	TRBJ2-5	TGTGCCACCAGGGTCCCGGGAGGGGAGACCCAGTACTTC	CATRVPGGETQYF
TRBV28	-	-	TRBJ2-2	TGTGCCAGCACCATCCCTGGGCGGGAGCTGTTTTTT	CASTIPGRELFF
TRBV19	few	TRBD2	TRBJ2-4	TGTGCCAGTAGTATATTCGGTAGCGGGAGCAAAAACATTCAGTACTTC	CASSIFGSGSKNIQYF
TRBV6-4	few	TRBD1	TRBJ2-4	TGTGCCAGCAGCGTCCCGGGACAGGGAGTCAAAAACATTCAGTACTTC	CASSVPGQGVKNIQYF
TRBV27	-	TRBD1	TRBJ2-1	TGTGCCAGCAGACGACAGGGATACAATGAGCAGTTCTTC	CASRRQGYNEQFF
TRBV29-1	-	TRBD1	TRBJ1-4	TGCAGCGTCTCGACAGGGGGTAGTGAAAAACTGTTTTTT	CSVSTGGSEKLFF
TRBV4-3	-	-	TRBJ2-1	TGCGCCAGCAGCCAAGACACGGGACTGTACAATGAGCAGTTCTTC	CASSQDTGLYNEQFF
TRBV28	-	-	TRBJ1-1	TGTGCCAGCAGTTTACCTTCCTCCACTGAAGCTTTCTTT	CASSLPSSTEAFF
TRBV5-1	-	TRBD2	TRBJ2-5	TGCGCCAGCAGCCCGGGACTAGCGGGGGGGCAGACCCAGTACTTC	CASSPGLAGGQTQYF